Presented here are 22 T cell receptor beta chains from one specimen sequenced in a study of shared clonotypes between healthy human individuals. Sequenced by immunoSEQ multiplex PCR; TCRdb stores in-frame clones only, minus some. This sample carries about 460,000 clones, around 77% of them seen once, and the ten largest clones take approximately 12%. The sample consisted of PBMCs. These receptors were collected from a middle-aged woman in good health. Some clones in this sample may be carry-over from other donors' samples.

This clone was seen repeatedly, ten times or more. V gene TRBV13 combines with J gene TRBJ2-2; TRBD2 agrees at 12 bases. The CDR3 has 16 residues. Unmatched junction bases numbered 6, after V lost 5 bases and J lost 5 bases. CDR1 and CDR2 from the germline V gene are PRHDT and FYEKMQ (reference sequence). This chain's CDR3 is CASSPTSGRNTGELFF. The CDR3 nucleotides read TGTGCCAGCAGCCCGACTAGCGGGAGAAATACCGGGGAGCTGTTTTTT.

The genes are TRBV27 and TRBJ1-2, with D possibly TRBD1 on 5 matching bases. Germline V gene sequence: CDR1 MNHEY, CDR2 SMNVEV (reference sequence). This CDR3 is 15 amino acids long. V was shortened by 3 bases and J by 8 bases, with 19 bases between the two germline ends. CDR3 in DNA: TGTGCCAGCAGTTTTGTTCCAGGGAGCTTCTGGGGCTACACCTTC. Encoded protein: CASSFVPGSFWGYTF.

Concerning this clone itself: Other DNA sequences in the sample encode the same CDR3. The chain employs TRBV30 and TRBJ2-5, with D tentatively TRBD2 (6 bases). V lost 2 bases and J lost 4, with 11 bases in between. Per germline, CDR1 GTSNPN and CDR2 SVGIG (reference sequence). The CDR3 contains 13 residues. The CDR3 DNA follows: TGTGCCTGGAGTACCGCCGGGGGAGAGACCCAGTACTTC. As protein: CAWSTAGGETQYF.

Of note for this clone: A far larger clone lies a single base away; this is likely a read error. The chain combines TRBV6-5 with TRBJ2-7; D gene ambiguous. The CDR3 extends over 14 amino acids. Germline CDR1 is MNHEY and CDR2 is SVGAGI. V was shortened by 7 bases and J by 3 bases, with 16 bases between the two germline ends. CDR3 bases: TGTGCCAGCAACGACCCCGAGACTCACTACGAGCAGTACTTC. Residues: CASNDPETHYEQYF.

This clone was detected once. The rearrangement joins TRBV11-3 to TRBJ1-1; a weak D match, TRBD1 (5 bases). This CDR3 has 15 amino acids. Germline CDR1 and CDR2: SGHNT and YENEEA. Deletions cut 2 bases from V and 4 bases from J, with 14 bases between. Here the CDR3 reads CASSLTGGPGTEAFF. CDR3 nucleotides: TGTGCCAGCAGCTTAACGGGGGGTCCGGGCACTGAAGCTTTCTTT.

This sequence joins TRBV18 and TRBJ1-3, with no clear D. CDR3 length: 14 amino acids. The germline V and J ends were trimmed by 3 bases and 3 bases, with 9 bases remaining between them. Germline V lookup: CDR1 KGHSH, CDR2 LQKENI. The CDR3 protein is CASSPTPIGNTIYF. Written as DNA, the CDR3 is TGTGCCAGCTCACCCACCCCGATTGGAAACACCATATATTTT.

The chain is built from TRBV7-9 and TRBJ2-3; 13 bases line up with TRBD2. Germline V gives CDR1 SEHNR, CDR2 FQNEAQ (reference sequence). J gave up 1 base and V 2 bases, and 6 bases lay outside the gene matches. The CDR3 is 18 amino acids. The CDR3 here is CASSLRRGLAGGTDTQYF. The CDR3 DNA sequence: TGTGCCAGCAGCTTACGACGCGGACTAGCGGGAGGCACAGATACGCAGTATTTT.

The chain carries TRBV5-1 and TRBJ2-2; 12 bases fit TRBD1. The length of the CDR3 is 15 residues. CDR1 and CDR2 from the germline V gene are SGHRS and YFSETQ. Trimming took 4 bases from V and 6 from J; bases not matched to a gene: 4. The CDR3 is CASSPRDRGPGELFF. The CDR3 region has the DNA TGCGCCAGCAGCCCAAGGGACAGGGGGCCCGGGGAGCTGTTTTTT.

V and J are TRBV21-1 and TRBJ1-1. TRBV21-1 represents a pseudogene. The CDR3 is 15 residues long. The chain's CDR3 is CASGRSTRRATEAFF. DNA of the CDR3: TGTGCCAGCGGCAGAAGCACGAGGAGGGCCACTGAAGCTTTCTTT.

V usage is TRBV28 and J usage is TRBJ1-2; TRBD1 matches at 10 bases. The ends lost 3 bases at V and 0 bases at J; junction bases unmatched: 7. The CDR3 totals 17 residues. Germline values: CDR1 MDHEN, CDR2 SYDVKM. Here the CDR3 DNA reads TGTGCCAGCAGTTTGATCGGGGGACAGGGGTCTAACTATGGCTACACCTTC. This gives the protein CASSLIGGQGSNYGYTF.

This sequence joins TRBV30 and TRBJ2-1, with a possible D match to TRBD2 (5 bases). This CDR3 has 15 amino acids. Trimming stripped 4 bases from V and 0 bases from J, with 13 bases between. Germline-derived CDR1 and CDR2 are GTSNPN and SVGIG (reference sequence). The CDR3 DNA reads as TGTGCCTGGAATCTGGGCGGGTCCTCCTACAATGAGCAGTTCTTC. Translation: CAWNLGGSSYNEQFF.

This chain uses TRBV2 with TRBJ2-7, with TRBD2 matching over 11 bases. CDR3 length: 16 residues. The V gene end was trimmed by 7 bases and the J gene end by 3 bases; junction bases not matched to a gene: 11. Germline CDR1 is SNHLY and CDR2 is FYNNEI. CDR3 amino acids: CASIESLAGGNYEQYF. DNA for the CDR3: TGTGCCAGCATCGAGTCTCTAGCGGGAGGTAACTACGAGCAGTACTTC.

This rearrangement joins TRBV27 to TRBJ2-5; unclear D gene. Trimming removed 0 bases from V and 4 bases from J, with 9 bases in between. Germline lookup yields CDR1 MNHEY and CDR2 SMNVEV (reference sequence). The CDR3 sequence is 14 residues long. DNA of the CDR3: TGTGCCAGCAGTTTATCTGGGGATCCAGAGACCCAGTACTTC. This sequence encodes CASSLSGDPETQYF.

The V and J genes are TRBV7-2 and TRBJ1-5, with a tentative D call TRBD1 (5 bases). V was shortened by 1 base and J by 5 bases, with 9 bases between the two germline ends. The CDR3 is made up of 14 amino acids. Germline V gene lookup returns CDR1 SGHTA and CDR2 FQGNSA. CDR3 in amino acids: CASSLVGVDQPQHF. CDR3 sequence (DNA): TGTGCCAGCAGCTTAGTAGGGGTCGATCAGCCCCAGCATTTT.

The chain is built from TRBV7-9 and TRBJ2-1, with a possible D match to TRBD1 (6 bases). V lost 5 bases, J lost 2 bases, and 19 bases lay in between. Germline lookup yields CDR1 SEHNR and CDR2 FQNEAQ (reference sequence). The CDR3 totals 17 residues. Written as DNA, the CDR3 is TGTGCCAGCAGCGAGCTAGGGGGAGCCGTAACCTACAATGAGCAGTTCTTC. As protein: CASSELGGAVTYNEQFF.

The rearrangement uses TRBV18 and TRBJ2-1, with a tentative D call TRBD1 (5 bases). This CDR3 contains 11 residues. V lost 4 bases to trimming and J lost 7 bases, with 5 bases between them. CDR1 KGHSH and CDR2 LQKENI come from the germline V gene. CDR3 residues: CASSQGNEQFF. Written as DNA, the CDR3 is TGTGCCAGCTCACAGGGGAATGAGCAGTTCTTC.

V usage is TRBV5-1 and J usage is TRBJ1-4, with D unclear. V dropped 5 bases and J dropped 1 base, with 12 bases sitting between them. Germline V gene sequence: CDR1 SGHRS, CDR2 YFSETQ. The CDR3 runs to 15 residues. CDR3 region: CASSPGSRTNEKLFF. DNA for the CDR3: TGCGCCAGCAGTCCCGGTAGTAGAACTAATGAAAAACTGTTTTTT.

The chain is built from TRBV4-3 and TRBJ2-1; D is perhaps TRBD2 (5 bases). The CDR3 has 14 residues. In germline, CDR1 is LGHNA, CDR2 YSLEER. The V end lost 1 base, the J end lost 7 bases, and 11 bases lay between the germline ends. CDR3 nucleotide sequence: TGCGCCAGCAGCCAAGGGACTGGAAGAAATGAGCAGTTCTTC. Translated: CASSQGTGRNEQFF.

V and J are TRBV18 and TRBJ2-5, with 8 bases that match TRBD2. The germline CDR1 and CDR2 sequences are KGHSH and LQKENI. J lost 4 bases, V lost 8 bases, and 15 bases had no gene match. The CDR3 covers 16 residues. CDR3 nucleotide sequence: TGTGCCAGCCAGACTGAGGCAGCGGGAGCTGGAGAGACCCAGTACTTC. Translated: CASQTEAAGAGETQYF.

For this clone: The sample contains more than one DNA sequence encoding this CDR3. The chain links TRBV5-1 to TRBJ2-5; TRBD2 matches 8 bases. The CDR3 covers 16 residues. With 4 bases clipped from V and 5 bases from J, the junction kept 13 bases outside the gene matches. Germline V gene data show CDR1 as SGHRS and CDR2 as YFSETQ. CDR3 in DNA: TGCGCCAGCAGCGTAGAAACAGCGGGAGCGTGGGAGACCCAGTACTTC. This encodes CASSVETAGAWETQYF.

The CDR3 sequence is CASSYSRRLAGNEQFF. In DNA form, the CDR3 reads TGTGCCAGCAGTTACTCGAGGAGACTAGCGGGTAATGAGCAGTTCTTC. The rearrangement links TRBV6-5 to TRBJ2-1; 10 nucleotides agree with TRBD2. This CDR3 spans 16 amino acids. CDR1 and CDR2 from the germline V gene are MNHEY and SVGAGI. V shed 0 bases and J 7 bases; nucleotides not matched to a gene: 6.

For this clone: A clone one base away is much larger, so this may be a read error. Other nucleotide sequences from this sample produce the same CDR3. The chain joins TRBV28 to TRBJ2-5; D perhaps matches TRBD2 (6 bases). Germline V gene data show CDR1 as MDHEN and CDR2 as SYDVKM. The CDR3 sequence is 13 residues long. CDR3 sequence: CASRQLATETQYF. The CDR3, as DNA: TGCGCCAGCAGACAACTAGCAACGGAGACCCAGTACTTC.